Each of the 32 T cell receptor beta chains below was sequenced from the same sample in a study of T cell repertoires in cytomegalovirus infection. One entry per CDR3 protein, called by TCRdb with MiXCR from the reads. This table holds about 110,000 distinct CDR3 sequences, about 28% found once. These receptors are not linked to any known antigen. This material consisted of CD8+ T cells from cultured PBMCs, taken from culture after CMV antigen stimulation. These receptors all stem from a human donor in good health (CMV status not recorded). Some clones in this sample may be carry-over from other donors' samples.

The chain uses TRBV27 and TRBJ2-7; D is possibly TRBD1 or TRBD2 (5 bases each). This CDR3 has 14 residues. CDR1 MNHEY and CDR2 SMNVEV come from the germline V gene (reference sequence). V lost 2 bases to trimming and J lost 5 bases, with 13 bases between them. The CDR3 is CASSLGGPGNEQYF. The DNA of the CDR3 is TGTGCCAGCAGTTTAGGCGGGCCAGGGAACGAGCAGTACTTC.

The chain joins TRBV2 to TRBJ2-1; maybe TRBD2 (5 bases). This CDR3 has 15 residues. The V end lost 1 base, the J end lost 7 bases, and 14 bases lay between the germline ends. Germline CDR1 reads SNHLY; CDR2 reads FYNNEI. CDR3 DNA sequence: TGTGCCAGCAGTGAAGGTGACGGGATCTTTAATGAGCAGTTCTTC. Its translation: CASSEGDGIFNEQFF.

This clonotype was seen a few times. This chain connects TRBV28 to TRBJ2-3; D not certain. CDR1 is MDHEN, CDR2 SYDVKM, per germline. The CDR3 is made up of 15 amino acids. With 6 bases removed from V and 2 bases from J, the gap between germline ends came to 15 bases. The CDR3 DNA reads TGTGCCAGCAGGCCCTATCGGTTGGACACAGATACGCAGTATTTT. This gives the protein CASRPYRLDTDTQYF.

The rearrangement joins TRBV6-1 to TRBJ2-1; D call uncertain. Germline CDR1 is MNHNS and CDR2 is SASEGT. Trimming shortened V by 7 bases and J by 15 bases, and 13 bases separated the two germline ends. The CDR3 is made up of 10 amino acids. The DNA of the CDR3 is TGTGCCAGCATCCAATGGTGGATGTTCTTC. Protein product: CASIQWWMFF.

CDR3 coding DNA: TGTGCCACCAGTGAAGGGACTAGCGGGGGACTGTACAATGAGCAGTTCTTC. This gives the protein CATSEGTSGGLYNEQFF. V usage is TRBV24-1 and J usage is TRBJ2-1, with TRBD2 matching over 14 bases. Germline lookup yields CDR1 KGHDR and CDR2 SFDVKD. With V trimmed by 4 bases and J by 4 bases, 5 bases remained unmatched. There are 17 residues in the CDR3.

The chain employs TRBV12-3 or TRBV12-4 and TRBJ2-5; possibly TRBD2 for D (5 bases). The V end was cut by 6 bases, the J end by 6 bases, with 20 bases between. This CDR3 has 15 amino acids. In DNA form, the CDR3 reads TGTGCCAGCAGCTATCTCACCTACCGAGGGAAGACCCAGTACTTC. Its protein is CASSYLTYRGKTQYF.

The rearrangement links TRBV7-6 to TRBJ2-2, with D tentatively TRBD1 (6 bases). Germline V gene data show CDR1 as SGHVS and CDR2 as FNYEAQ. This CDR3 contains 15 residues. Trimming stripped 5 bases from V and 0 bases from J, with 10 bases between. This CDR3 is CASSRDRPNTGELFF. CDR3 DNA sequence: TGTGCCAGCAGCAGAGACAGGCCGAACACCGGGGAGCTGTTTTTT.

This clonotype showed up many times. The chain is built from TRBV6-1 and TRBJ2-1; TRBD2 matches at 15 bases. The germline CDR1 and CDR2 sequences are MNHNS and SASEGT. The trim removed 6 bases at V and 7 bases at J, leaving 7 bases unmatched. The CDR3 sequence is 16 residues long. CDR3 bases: TGTGCCAGCAGCCAGGGACTAGCGGGGGGAAAGAATGAGCAGTTCTTC. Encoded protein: CASSQGLAGGKNEQFF.

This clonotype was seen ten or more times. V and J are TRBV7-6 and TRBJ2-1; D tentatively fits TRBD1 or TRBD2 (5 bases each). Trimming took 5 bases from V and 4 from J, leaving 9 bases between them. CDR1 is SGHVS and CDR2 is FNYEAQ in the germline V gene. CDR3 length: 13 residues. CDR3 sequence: CASSVGRYNEQFF. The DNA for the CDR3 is TGTGCCAGCAGCGTGGGACGGTACAATGAGCAGTTCTTC.

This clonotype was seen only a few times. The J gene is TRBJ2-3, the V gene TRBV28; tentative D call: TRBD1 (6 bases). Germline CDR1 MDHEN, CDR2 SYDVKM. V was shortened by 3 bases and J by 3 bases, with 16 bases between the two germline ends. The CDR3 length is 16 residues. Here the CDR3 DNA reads TGTGCCAGCAGTTTCCAGGGGCCCCCTTTTACAGATACGCAGTATTTT. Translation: CASSFQGPPFTDTQYF.

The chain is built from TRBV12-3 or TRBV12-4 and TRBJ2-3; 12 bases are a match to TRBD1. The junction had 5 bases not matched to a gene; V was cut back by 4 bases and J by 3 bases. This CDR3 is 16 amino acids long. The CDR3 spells CASSSRDRGLTDTQYF. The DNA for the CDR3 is TGTGCCAGCAGTTCCCGGGACAGGGGGCTGACAGATACGCAGTATTTT.

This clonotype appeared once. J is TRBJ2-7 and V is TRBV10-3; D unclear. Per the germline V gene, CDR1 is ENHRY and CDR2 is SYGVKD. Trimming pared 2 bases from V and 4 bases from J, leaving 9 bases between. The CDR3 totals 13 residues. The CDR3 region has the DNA TGTGCCATCAGTGAGACCGCCGCTTACGAGCAGTACTTC. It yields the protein CAISETAAYEQYF.

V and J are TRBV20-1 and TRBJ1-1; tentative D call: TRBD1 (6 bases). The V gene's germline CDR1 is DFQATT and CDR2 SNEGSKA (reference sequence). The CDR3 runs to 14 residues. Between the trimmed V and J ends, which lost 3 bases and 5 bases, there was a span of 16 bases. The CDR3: CSASMGATNTEAFF. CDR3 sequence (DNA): TGCAGTGCTAGTATGGGGGCGACGAATACTGAAGCTTTCTTT.

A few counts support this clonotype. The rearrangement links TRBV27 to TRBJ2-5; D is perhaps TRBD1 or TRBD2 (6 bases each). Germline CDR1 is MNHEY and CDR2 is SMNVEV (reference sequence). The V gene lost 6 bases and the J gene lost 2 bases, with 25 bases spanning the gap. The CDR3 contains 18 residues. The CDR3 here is CASSNTGTTWRAQETQYF. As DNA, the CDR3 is TGTGCCAGCAGCAACACCGGGACAACTTGGAGGGCACAAGAGACCCAGTACTTC.

CDR3 sequence reads: CASSLSNSRYSEQFF. DNA for the CDR3: TGTGCCAGCAGTTTGAGCAACTCGCGGTATAGTGAGCAGTTCTTC. The chain has TRBV12-3 or TRBV12-4 and TRBJ2-1; D not resolved. This CDR3 is built from 15 residues. V lost 3 bases and J 9 bases, leaving 18 bases between the germline ends.

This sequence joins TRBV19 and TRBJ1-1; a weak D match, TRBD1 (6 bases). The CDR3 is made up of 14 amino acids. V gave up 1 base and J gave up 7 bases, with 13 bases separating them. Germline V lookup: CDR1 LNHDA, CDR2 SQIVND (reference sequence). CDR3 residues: CASSIGTGIDEAFF. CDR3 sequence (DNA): TGTGCCAGTAGTATAGGTACAGGGATAGATGAAGCTTTCTTT.

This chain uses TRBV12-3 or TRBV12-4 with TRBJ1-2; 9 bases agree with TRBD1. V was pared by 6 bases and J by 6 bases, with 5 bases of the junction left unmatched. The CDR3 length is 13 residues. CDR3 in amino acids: CASRTTGGDGYTF. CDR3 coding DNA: TGTGCCAGCAGAACGACAGGGGGTGATGGCTACACCTTC.

The chain's CDR3 is CASTTRAPETQYF. DNA for the CDR3: TGTGCCAGCACAACCAGGGCCCCAGAGACCCAGTACTTC. This chain uses TRBV12-3 or TRBV12-4 with TRBJ2-5; D perhaps matches TRBD1 (5 bases). The CDR3 is 13 residues long. V lost 7 bases, J lost 4 bases, and 13 bases lay in between.

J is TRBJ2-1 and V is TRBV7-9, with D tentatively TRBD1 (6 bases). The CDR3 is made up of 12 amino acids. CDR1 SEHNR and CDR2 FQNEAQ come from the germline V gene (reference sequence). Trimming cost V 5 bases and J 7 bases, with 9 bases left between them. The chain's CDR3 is CASSERGNEQFF. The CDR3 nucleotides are TGTGCCAGCAGCGAGAGGGGGAATGAGCAGTTCTTC.

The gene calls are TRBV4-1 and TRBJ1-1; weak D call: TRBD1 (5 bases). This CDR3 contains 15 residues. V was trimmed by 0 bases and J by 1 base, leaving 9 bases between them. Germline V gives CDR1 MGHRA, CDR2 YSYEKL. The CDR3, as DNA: TGCGCCAGCAGCCAAGATCCCGGGGGGAACACTGAAGCTTTCTTT. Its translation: CASSQDPGGNTEAFF.

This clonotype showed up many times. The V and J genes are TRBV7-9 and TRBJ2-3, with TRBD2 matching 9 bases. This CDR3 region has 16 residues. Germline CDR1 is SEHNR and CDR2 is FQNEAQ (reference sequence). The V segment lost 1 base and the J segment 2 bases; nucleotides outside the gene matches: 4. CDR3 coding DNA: TGTGCCAGCAGCTTAGAGGCTAGCGGGGTCACAGATACGCAGTATTTT. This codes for CASSLEASGVTDTQYF.

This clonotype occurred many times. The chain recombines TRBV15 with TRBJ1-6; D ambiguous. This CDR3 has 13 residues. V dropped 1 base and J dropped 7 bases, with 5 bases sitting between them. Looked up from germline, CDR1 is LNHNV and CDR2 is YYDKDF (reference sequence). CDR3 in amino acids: CATSRGGNSPLHF. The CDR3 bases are TGTGCCACCAGCAGAGGTGGCAATTCACCCCTCCACTTT.

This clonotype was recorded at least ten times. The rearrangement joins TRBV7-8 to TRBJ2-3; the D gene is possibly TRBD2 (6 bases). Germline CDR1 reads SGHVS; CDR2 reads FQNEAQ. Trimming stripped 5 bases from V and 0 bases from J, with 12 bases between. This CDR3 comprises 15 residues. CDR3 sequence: CASSPSVVSTDTQYF. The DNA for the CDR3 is TGTGCCAGCAGCCCTAGCGTAGTAAGCACAGATACGCAGTATTTT.

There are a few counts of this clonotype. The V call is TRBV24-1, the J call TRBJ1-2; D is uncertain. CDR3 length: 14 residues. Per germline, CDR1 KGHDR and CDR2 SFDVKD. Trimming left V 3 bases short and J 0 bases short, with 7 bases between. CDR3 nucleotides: TGTGCCACCAGTGATCCCACCACTAACTATGGCTACACCTTC. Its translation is CATSDPTTNYGYTF.

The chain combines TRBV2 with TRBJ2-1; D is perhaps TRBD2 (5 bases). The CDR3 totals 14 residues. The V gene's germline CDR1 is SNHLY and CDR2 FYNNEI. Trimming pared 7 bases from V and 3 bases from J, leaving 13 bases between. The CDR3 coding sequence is TGTGCCAGCAAACCGGGATTCGGCTACAATGAGCAGTTCTTC. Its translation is CASKPGFGYNEQFF.

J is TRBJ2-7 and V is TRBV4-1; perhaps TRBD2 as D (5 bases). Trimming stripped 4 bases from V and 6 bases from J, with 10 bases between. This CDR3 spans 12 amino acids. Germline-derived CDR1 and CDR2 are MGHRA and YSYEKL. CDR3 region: CASSPASREQYF. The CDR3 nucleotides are TGCGCCAGCAGCCCGGCTAGCCGCGAGCAGTACTTC.

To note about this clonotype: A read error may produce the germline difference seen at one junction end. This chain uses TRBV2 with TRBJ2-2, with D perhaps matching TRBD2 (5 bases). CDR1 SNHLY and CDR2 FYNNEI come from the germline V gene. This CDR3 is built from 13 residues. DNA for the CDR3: TGTGCCAGCGGTAACGGTTTCACCGGGGAGCTGTCTTTT. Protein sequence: CASGNGFTGELSF.

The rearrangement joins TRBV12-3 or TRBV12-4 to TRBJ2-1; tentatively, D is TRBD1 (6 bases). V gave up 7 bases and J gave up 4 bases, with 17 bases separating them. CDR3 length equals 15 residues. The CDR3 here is CASINDRDKYNEQFF. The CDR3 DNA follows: TGTGCCAGCATCAATGACCGGGACAAATACAATGAGCAGTTCTTC.

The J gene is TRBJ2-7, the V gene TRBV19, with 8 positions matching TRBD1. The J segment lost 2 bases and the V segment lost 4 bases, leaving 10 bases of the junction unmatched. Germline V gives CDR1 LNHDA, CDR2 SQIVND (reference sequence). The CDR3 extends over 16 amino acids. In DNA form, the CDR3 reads TGTGCCAGTAGTACGAGAACAGGGGGTTTTCCCTACGAGCAGTACTTC. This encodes CASSTRTGGFPYEQYF. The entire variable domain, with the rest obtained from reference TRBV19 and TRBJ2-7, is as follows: DGGITQSPKYLFRKEGQNVTLSCEQNLNHDAMYWYRQDPGQGLRLIYYSQIVNDFQKGDIAEGYSVSREKKESFPLTVTSAQKNPTAFYLCASSTRTGGFPYEQYFGPGTRLTVT.

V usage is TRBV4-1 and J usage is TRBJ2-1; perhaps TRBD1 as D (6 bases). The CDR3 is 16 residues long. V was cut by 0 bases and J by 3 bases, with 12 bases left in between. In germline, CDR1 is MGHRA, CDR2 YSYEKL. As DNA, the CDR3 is TGCGCCAGCAGCCAAGAACCACAGGGCGGCTACAATGAGCAGTTCTTC. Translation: CASSQEPQGGYNEQFF.

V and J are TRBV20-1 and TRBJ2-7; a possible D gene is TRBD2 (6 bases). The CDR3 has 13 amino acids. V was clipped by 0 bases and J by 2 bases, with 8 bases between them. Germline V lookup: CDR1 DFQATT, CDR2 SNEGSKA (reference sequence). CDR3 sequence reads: CSAREGGTYEQYF. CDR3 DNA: TGCAGTGCTAGAGAGGGGGGTACCTACGAGCAGTACTTC.

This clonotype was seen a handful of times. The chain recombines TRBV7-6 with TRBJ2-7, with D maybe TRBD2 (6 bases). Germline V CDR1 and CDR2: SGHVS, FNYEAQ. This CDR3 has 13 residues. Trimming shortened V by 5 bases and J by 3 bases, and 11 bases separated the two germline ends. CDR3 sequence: CASSAGPGYEQYF. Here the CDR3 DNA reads TGTGCCAGCAGCGCGGGACCGGGCTACGAGCAGTACTTC.